This T cell receptor beta chain was retrieved from a study of blood T cell repertoires in COVID-19 (dated by TCRdb to the early 2020s). Broadly, across the study: Samples from collaborators originated in the United States, Italy and Spain and spanned both the acute and convalescent phases of COVID-19. The prospective study material was composed of cDNA or gDNA derived from T cells, B-cell-depleted T cells, or PBMCs. Deeply sampled blood TCRbeta repertoires from subjects exposed to, actively infected with, or recovered from COVID-19 were included in the dataset. A freely available public database, intended as a resource for researchers studying the immune response to SARS-CoV-2, is where the repertoires were released. The samples were drawn from two sources: the first 160 participants of the ongoing ImmuneRACE study, and 1,254 subjects contributed by 6 global collaborators. Nearly every sample came with metadata listing a de-identified subject ID, COVID-19 status, age in years and sex. Where available, HLA class I and class II types were obtained from metadata supplied by the sample provider rather than from assay-based typing.

TCRbeta CDR3 regions were amplified from genomic DNA using the immunoSEQ Assay, a bias-controlled multiplex PCR. From the authors' description of their analysis: Within the assay, amplification of reference gene primers was used to estimate how many nucleated cells each sample contained. To quantify the absolute abundance of each unique TCRbeta CDR3 rearrangement, sequence reads were collapsed and filtered. Productive Simpson clonality was computed per sample as the square root of Simpson's diversity index over productive rearrangements. TCRdb retrieved this table from immuneACCESS and kept in-frame rearrangements only. Not all clones are present; in checked studies, unresolved V genes account for under half, and no reason is known for the remainder. That table is the source of V, J and clone size, and D and trimming were worked out from the DNA. Here the sample has around 130,000 clones; about 86% occur a single time. Of the sample, around 2.3% is held by the ten largest clones.

Broader findings and caveats from the paper: The amount of clinical and demographic metadata varied by source and participant and was provided uncurated.

About this clone: Its antigen is not yet known. No per-base quality is available; no much larger clone lies one base away.

In the prospective study, participants were about 18 to 90 years old, resided in fewer than 25 geographic areas of the United States, and were enrolled through a virtual design. In the prospective study, cohorts were assigned on the basis of participant-reported clinical history obtained from a screening survey and a study questionnaire. Recovered participants in ImmuneRACE Cohort 3 were defined as having two consecutive negative NP/OP PCR tests, clearance from a healthcare professional, or resolution of symptoms. Mobile phlebotomists in the prospective study collected whole blood, serum and a nasopharyngeal or oropharyngeal swab from every participant. Additional blood draws and questionnaires over an approximately 2-month period could optionally be provided by prospective study participants. Before DNA extraction, prospective study blood samples were shipped either frozen or at room temperature.

Sequences SGHNT (CDR1) and YYREEE (CDR2) are obtained from the germline V gene (reference sequence). V trim: 3 bases; J trim: 14 bases; unmatched bases: 13. The CDR3 has 15 amino acids, counting the end cysteine and phenylalanine. Of the read, only the CDR3 DNA is kept; its 45 bases are in frame from base 1. The chain uses TRBV5-4 and TRBJ1-6; a stretch of 8 junction bases matches TRBD1. The TCR was taken from a woman aged 45 to 65 who had recovered from COVID-19. Sequencing was done on a sample of PBMCs or T cells enriched from blood (not recorded which). At the DNA level, the sequence is TGTGCCAGCAGCTATCCGGGACAGGTTAATTCGGCCCTCCACTTT. Its translation reads: CASSYPGQVNSALHF.